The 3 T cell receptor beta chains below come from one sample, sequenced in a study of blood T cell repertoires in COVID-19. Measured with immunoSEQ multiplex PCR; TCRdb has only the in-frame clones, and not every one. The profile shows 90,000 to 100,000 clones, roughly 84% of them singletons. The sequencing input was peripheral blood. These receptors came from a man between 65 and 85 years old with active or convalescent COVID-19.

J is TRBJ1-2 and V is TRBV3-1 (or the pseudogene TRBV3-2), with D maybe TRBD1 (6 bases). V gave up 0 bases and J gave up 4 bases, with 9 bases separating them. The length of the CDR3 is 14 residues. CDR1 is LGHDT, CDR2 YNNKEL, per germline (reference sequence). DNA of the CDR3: TGTGCCAGCAGCCAAGATACAGGGCTCTATGGCTACACCTTC. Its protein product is CASSQDTGLYGYTF.

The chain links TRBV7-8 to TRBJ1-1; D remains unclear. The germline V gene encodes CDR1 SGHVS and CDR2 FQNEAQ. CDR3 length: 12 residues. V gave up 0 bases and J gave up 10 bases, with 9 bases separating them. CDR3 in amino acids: CASSLAGGGAFF. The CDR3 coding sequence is TGTGCCAGCAGCTTAGCGGGAGGAGGAGCTTTCTTT. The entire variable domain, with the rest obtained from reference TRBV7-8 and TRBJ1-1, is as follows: GAGVSQSPRYKVAKRGQDVALRCDPISGHVSLFWYQQALGQGPEFLTYFQNEAQLDKSGLPSDRFFAERPEGSVSTLKIQRTQQEDSAVYLCASSLAGGGAFFGQGTRLTVV.

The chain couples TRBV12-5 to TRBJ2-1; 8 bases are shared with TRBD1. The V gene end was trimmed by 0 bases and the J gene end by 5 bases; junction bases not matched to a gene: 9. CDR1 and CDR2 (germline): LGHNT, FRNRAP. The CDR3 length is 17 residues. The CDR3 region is CASGLVLGTGRDNEQFF. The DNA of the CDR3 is TGTGCTAGTGGTTTGGTACTTGGGACAGGACGGGACAATGAGCAGTTCTTC.